The source of this TCR beta chain is a study of shared clonotypes between healthy human individuals. The assay was carried out at the deep level. The protocol was immunoSEQ multiplex PCR, while the TCRdb copy is restricted to in-frame clones and leaves out a portion. The sample holds around 2.5 million clones, approximately 93% seen once. Recent acute infections and vaccinations were absent in the healthy HIV-negative adult donors. Germline values: CDR1 MNHEY, CDR2 SVGAGI. CDR3 length: 15 residues. Trimming at V came to 2 bases and at J to 5 bases, leaving 6 bases not matched to a gene. Study-level points and caveats: Roughly 4.7% was the fraction of naive CD4 clonotypes found shared across several donors.

Turning to this clone: Its antigen is unknown.

The rearrangement joins TRBV6-5 to TRBJ2-5; 9 bases agree with TRBD2. The receptor was isolated from a man aged 18 to 29 in good health. Some clones in this sample may be carry-over from other donors' samples. Sequenced material: naive CD4+ T cells from PBMCs. The subset is: CD45RA+ positively selected. The CDR3 region has the DNA TGTGCCAGCAGTTACATCCTAGCGGGACGGGAGACCCAGTACTTC. Its protein is CASSYILAGRETQYF.